The text below deals with one T cell receptor (beta chain). Using immunoSEQ multiplex PCR, the repertoire was profiled, and TCRdb retains in-frame clones only, with some absent. This sample yields roughly 17,000 clones, of which 65% to 80% are seen a single time; roughly 19% belongs to the top ten. Trimming stripped 5 bases from V and 1 base from J, with 18 bases between. CDR1 is SEHNR, CDR2 FQNEAQ, per germline (reference sequence). The CDR3 runs 16 residues. The data belong to a study of OX40 agonist ivuxolimab in advanced cancers. The chain links TRBV7-9 to TRBJ2-7; tentative D call: TRBD2 (5 bases). The TCR comes from an adult with an advanced solid tumor such as melanoma, head and neck, liver or kidney cancer. Specimen: CD4+ or CD8+ T cells sorted from blood, collected in a trial of the OX40 agonist ivuxolimab. The CDR3 reads CASSQPEREMSYEQYF. DNA of the CDR3: TGTGCCAGCAGCCAACCGGAAAGGGAGATGTCCTACGAGCAGTACTTC.